The 32 T cell receptor beta chains below come from one sample, sequenced in a study of blood T cell repertoires in COVID-19. The assay was immunoSEQ multiplex PCR, and TCRdb's table has in-frame clones only and misses some. The top ten clones hold around 2.6% of a sample with approximately 180,000 clones, around 87% of them seen once. The sample taken for sequencing was peripheral blood. All receptors derive from a man in his forties with active or convalescent COVID-19.

The V gene is TRBV12-3 or TRBV12-4, the J gene TRBJ2-1; possible D gene TRBD2, 6 bases. Trimming left V 3 bases short and J 14 bases short, with 14 bases between. The CDR3 length is 12 residues. Here the CDR3 DNA reads TGTGCCAGCAGTTTCCGCGGGACCCAGGAGTTCTTC. Protein: CASSFRGTQEFF.

The V and J genes are TRBV29-1 and TRBJ1-2, with D possibly matching TRBD1 (6 bases). V lost 0 bases to trimming and J lost 4 bases, with 15 bases between them. Germline V gene data show CDR1 as SQVTM and CDR2 as ANQGSEA. CDR3 length: 15 residues. CDR3 sequence reads: CSVEDQGQRSYGYTF. The CDR3 bases are TGCAGCGTTGAAGATCAAGGACAGCGATCCTATGGCTACACCTTC.

The chain carries TRBV7-2 and TRBJ1-1; D not resolved. The CDR3 totals 16 residues. Per germline, CDR1 SGHTA and CDR2 FQGNSA. Trimming stripped 0 bases from V and 0 bases from J, with 11 bases between. CDR3 sequence (DNA): TGTGCCAGCAGCTTAGCCGCAGGTATCATGAACACTGAAGCTTTCTTT. This codes for CASSLAAGIMNTEAFF.

J is TRBJ2-3 and V is TRBV11-2, with TRBD2 matching over 7 bases. The germline gives CDR1 SGHAT, CDR2 FQNNGV. Unmatched junction bases numbered 11, after V lost 5 bases and J lost 6 bases. The length of the CDR3 is 15 residues. CDR3 nucleotides: TGTGCCAGCAGCACCCAATTAGTGGGGGGGGATACGCAGTATTTT. Translation: CASSTQLVGGDTQYF.

The gene calls are TRBV5-1 and TRBJ1-2; a weak D match, TRBD1 (5 bases). The V end lost 0 bases, the J end lost 0 bases, and 9 bases lay between the germline ends. Germline V CDR1 and CDR2: SGHRS, YFSETQ. The CDR3 consists of 15 residues. This CDR3 reads CASSLGTTSNYGYTF. The CDR3 coding sequence is TGCGCCAGCAGCTTGGGGACAACCTCTAACTATGGCTACACCTTC. Supplemented by reference TRBV5-1 and TRBJ1-2, the full variable domain reads KAGVTQTPRYLIKTRGQQVTLSCSPISGHRSVSWYQQTPGQGLQFLFEYFSETQRNKGNFPGRFSGRQFSNSRSEMNVSTLELGDSALYLCASSLGTTSNYGYTFGSGTRLTVV.

The chain joins TRBV2 to TRBJ1-2, with D unresolved. This CDR3 region has 13 residues. Germline lookup yields CDR1 SNHLY and CDR2 FYNNEI. CDR3 sequence (DNA): TGTGGTCTCCCCGAGGCTTCTAACTATGGCTACACCTTC. Residues: CGLPEASNYGYTF.

V is TRBV29-1 and J is TRBJ2-5; D is unclear. Germline V gene sequence: CDR1 SQVTM, CDR2 ANQGSEA. The CDR3 covers 12 residues. Trimming shortened V by 4 bases and J by 3 bases, and 9 bases separated the two germline ends. The CDR3 coding sequence is TGCAGCGTTGTGTGGGCCGAAGAGACCCAGTACTTC. Residues: CSVVWAEETQYF. Full variable domain (remainder filled in from reference TRBV29-1 and TRBJ2-5): SAVISQKPSRDICQRGTSLTIQCQVDSQVTMMFWYRQQPGQSLTLIATANQGSEATYESGFVIDKFPISRPNLTFSTLTVSNMSPEDSSIYLCSVVWAEETQYFGPGTRLLVL.

The gene calls are TRBV4-2 and TRBJ2-1; the match to TRBD2 covers 7 bases. The CDR3 runs 14 residues. V was pared by 0 bases and J by 13 bases, with 9 bases of the junction left unmatched. Germline lookup yields CDR1 LGHNA and CDR2 YNFKEQ. The chain's CDR3 is CASSQDRASGLQFF. The CDR3 DNA reads as TGTGCCAGCAGCCAAGATAGGGCTAGCGGTTTACAGTTCTTC.

V usage is TRBV6-5 and J usage is TRBJ1-5, with D possibly being TRBD1 (6 bases). Trimming removed 7 bases at V and 12 bases at J, with 19 bases between. CDR3 length: 13 residues. Germline CDR1 MNHEY, CDR2 SVGAGI. The CDR3 bases are TGTGCCAGCACCAACTTGGACAGCCCCCACCAGCATTTT. Its protein is CASTNLDSPHQHF.

Worth noting for this clone: This sample also contains other DNA sequences that code for the same CDR3. The rearrangement uses TRBV28 and TRBJ1-1; possible D gene TRBD1, 6 bases. The CDR3 has 14 amino acids. The germline V and J ends were trimmed by 4 bases and 3 bases, with 12 bases remaining between them. CDR1 is MDHEN, CDR2 SYDVKM, per germline. The CDR3 DNA reads as TGTGCCAGCAGTTCGACAGGTAGATACACTGAAGCTTTCTTT. This codes for CASSSTGRYTEAFF. Using reference TRBV28 and TRBJ1-1 for the parts outside the CDR3, the full variable domain is DVKVTQSSRYLVKRTGEKVFLECVQDMDHENMFWYRQDPGLGLRLIYFSYDVKMKEKGDIPEGYSVSREKKERFSLILESASTNQTSMYLCASSSTGRYTEAFFGQGTRLTVV.

The chain combines TRBV30 with TRBJ1-5, with D unclear. The V gene lost 0 bases and the J gene lost 3 bases, with 9 bases spanning the gap. CDR1 and CDR2 from the germline V gene are GTSNPN and SVGIG (reference sequence). The CDR3 contains 14 residues. CDR3 region: CAWSVGQVNQPQHF. The CDR3 DNA sequence: TGTGCCTGGAGTGTAGGTCAGGTCAATCAGCCCCAGCATTTT.

The gene calls are TRBV27 and TRBJ2-2, with TRBD1 as a possible D gene (6 bases). The ends were cut back, 3 bases at V and 3 bases at J, with 11 bases in the middle. The germline V gene has CDR1 MNHEY and CDR2 SMNVEV (reference sequence). The CDR3 runs to 15 residues. The CDR3, as DNA: TGTGCCAGCAGTTTCCAGGGGACGTACACCGGGGAGCTGTTTTTT. Translation gives CASSFQGTYTGELFF.

V gene TRBV29-1 combines with J gene TRBJ2-3; D gene unclear. The CDR3 sequence is 11 residues long. Trimming took 6 bases from V and 2 from J, leaving 6 bases between them. The germline V gene has CDR1 SQVTM and CDR2 ANQGSEA. CDR3 nucleotides: TGCAGCGTCCGTAACACAGATACGCAGTATTTT. This sequence encodes CSVRNTDTQYF.

V and J are TRBV7-2 and TRBJ2-7; D possibly corresponds to TRBD1 (7 bases). V was shortened by 2 bases and J by 6 bases, with 14 bases between the two germline ends. CDR3 length: 14 residues. The V gene's germline CDR1 is SGHTA and CDR2 FQGNSA. Written as DNA, the CDR3 is TGTGCCAGCAGCTTAACCAGGGGGGTAAGCGAGCAGTACTTC. Its translation: CASSLTRGVSEQYF.

V gene TRBV19 combines with J gene TRBJ1-1; 7 nucleotides line up with TRBD1. This CDR3 has 13 amino acids. V shed 8 bases, J shed 4 bases, and the junction held 7 bases outside the gene matches. Germline CDR1 LNHDA, CDR2 SQIVND (reference sequence). CDR3 region: CASDTGTATEAFF. CDR3 nucleotide sequence: TGTGCCAGTGATACCGGGACAGCCACTGAAGCTTTCTTT.

This chain uses TRBV6-5 with TRBJ2-5; maybe TRBD2 (8 bases). The CDR3 has 16 residues. Germline lookup yields CDR1 MNHEY and CDR2 SVGAGI. V shed 0 bases and J shed 4 bases, with 15 bases lying between them. This CDR3 is CASSYSPGGGGETQYF. CDR3 sequence (DNA): TGTGCCAGCAGTTACTCCCCGGGAGGGGGCGGAGAGACCCAGTACTTC.

This clone was counted ten times or more. V and J are TRBV5-5 and TRBJ2-7; the match to TRBD1 covers 9 bases. There are 15 residues in the CDR3. The V and J ends lost 4 bases and 0 bases, in that order; junction bases with no gene match: 5. From germline, CDR1 is SGHKS and CDR2 YYEKEE (reference sequence). The CDR3 DNA sequence: TGTGCCAGCAGCCCCGGGACAGGGCTCTCCTACGAGCAGTACTTC. It translates to CASSPGTGLSYEQYF.

The rearrangement links TRBV3-1 (or the pseudogene TRBV3-2) to TRBJ1-1; a weak D match, TRBD1 (5 bases). The CDR3 sequence is 15 residues long. CDR1 and CDR2 from the germline V gene are LGHDT and YNNKEL (reference sequence). Trimming shortened V by 4 bases and J by 0 bases, and 12 bases separated the two germline ends. CDR3 sequence reads: CASSLTGVMNTEAFF. In DNA form, the CDR3 reads TGTGCCAGCAGCCTTACAGGAGTTATGAACACTGAAGCTTTCTTT.

The CDR3 DNA sequence: TGTGCCAGCAGAGTACAGGGCGGCGGCACTGAAGCTTTCTTT. Protein: CASRVQGGGTEAFF. The chain employs TRBV27 and TRBJ1-1, with a possible D match to TRBD1 (6 bases). The V end was cut by 6 bases, the J end by 4 bases, with 15 bases between. Per germline, CDR1 MNHEY and CDR2 SMNVEV (reference sequence). The CDR3 spans 14 residues.

The rearrangement uses TRBV28 and TRBJ1-5; 9 positions agree with TRBD1. Trimming at V came to 3 bases and at J to 0 bases, leaving 18 bases not matched to a gene. CDR3 length: 21 amino acids. Germline V gives CDR1 MDHEN, CDR2 SYDVKM. The CDR3 loop reads CASSFPFDRGIQLYSNQPQHF. The DNA of the CDR3 is TGTGCCAGCAGTTTCCCCTTCGACAGGGGGATCCAACTCTATAGCAATCAGCCCCAGCATTTT.

The chain carries TRBV6-1 and TRBJ1-1; the D gene is possibly TRBD1 (5 bases). V dropped 1 base and J dropped 0 bases, with 15 bases sitting between them. This CDR3 is 17 amino acids long. CDR1 MNHNS and CDR2 SASEGT come from the germline V gene. The CDR3 reads CASSEVGAGPMNTEAFF. The CDR3 DNA sequence: TGTGCCAGCAGTGAAGTAGGGGCAGGGCCTATGAACACTGAAGCTTTCTTT.

CDR3 loop: CASSERKGMNTEAFF. The CDR3 DNA reads as TGTGCCAGCAGTGAACGTAAGGGGATGAACACTGAAGCTTTCTTT. The genes are TRBV2 and TRBJ1-1; a weak D match, TRBD1 (5 bases). V lost 2 bases and J 0 bases, leaving 10 bases between the germline ends. Germline V gene data show CDR1 as SNHLY and CDR2 as FYNNEI. The CDR3 extends over 15 amino acids.

The chain has TRBV28 and TRBJ1-2; TRBD1 agrees at 7 bases. The junction had 10 bases not matched to a gene; V was cut back by 5 bases and J by 4 bases. The CDR3 has 15 amino acids. The germline V gene has CDR1 MDHEN and CDR2 SYDVKM. The CDR3 DNA reads TGTGCCAGCAGTCACAATGACAGGGCCATCTATGGCTACACCTTC. It yields the protein CASSHNDRAIYGYTF.

This clone was detected once. The J gene is TRBJ2-3, the V gene TRBV10-3, with 9 bases matching TRBD1. The CDR3 length is 14 residues. Germline CDR1 is ENHRY and CDR2 is SYGVKD. V lost 7 bases, J lost 4 bases, and 6 bases stayed unmatched. The CDR3 region is CAITPGQGADTQYF. The CDR3 DNA sequence: TGTGCCATCACGCCGGGACAGGGCGCAGATACGCAGTATTTT.

The chain joins TRBV7-2 to TRBJ1-1, with D unclear. The CDR3 has 15 residues. CDR1 and CDR2 from the germline V gene are SGHTA and FQGNSA. Trimming cost V 5 bases and J 3 bases, with 16 bases left between them. The CDR3 here is CASSPRSGLHTEAFF. The CDR3, as DNA: TGTGCCAGCAGCCCTCGTAGCGGGCTACACACTGAAGCTTTCTTT.

This CDR3 is CASSLAGSGNTIYF. The DNA of the CDR3 is TGTGCCAGCAGCTTAGCAGGGAGCGGAAACACCATATATTTT. This chain connects TRBV7-2 to TRBJ1-3; D is ambiguous. The CDR3 is made up of 14 amino acids. The germline V gene has CDR1 SGHTA and CDR2 FQGNSA. The V and J ends lost 0 bases and 4 bases respectively, with 7 bases between them.

This rearrangement joins TRBV20-1 to TRBJ1-4; D ambiguous. Deletions cut 3 bases from V and 0 bases from J, with 8 bases between. CDR3 length: 14 amino acids. Germline V lookup: CDR1 DFQATT, CDR2 SNEGSKA (reference sequence). The CDR3 sequence: CSASDGSTNEKLFF. Here the CDR3 DNA reads TGCAGTGCTAGTGACGGGTCAACTAATGAAAAACTGTTTTTT.

The chain carries TRBV6-4 and TRBJ1-2, with 8 nucleotides matching TRBD1. Germline V gene lookup returns CDR1 MRHNA and CDR2 SNTAGT. CDR3 size: 13 residues. V gave up 3 bases and J gave up 7 bases; unmatched junction bases: 4. CDR3 protein: CASSEGQGVGYTF. For the CDR3, the DNA is TGTGCCAGCAGTGAAGGACAGGGTGTTGGCTACACCTTC.

This chain joins TRBV28 and TRBJ1-2; D is uncertain. V was cut by 6 bases and J by 4 bases, with 18 bases left in between. Germline CDR1 MDHEN, CDR2 SYDVKM. The CDR3 totals 15 residues. CDR3 nucleotides: TGTGCCAGCAGCGGGAATCCAAGGCAGGTCTATGGCTACACCTTC. Its translation is CASSGNPRQVYGYTF.

The V gene is TRBV9, the J gene TRBJ2-3; TRBD2 aligns across 7 bases. The CDR3 spans 17 residues. Germline loops: CDR1 SGDLS, CDR2 YYNGEE. Germline trimming cut 3 bases from V and 2 bases from J; bases unmatched to any gene: 12. Here the CDR3 reads CASSGGRGASITDTQYF. CDR3 sequence (DNA): TGTGCCAGCAGCGGGGGGAGGGGCGCGAGTATCACAGATACGCAGTATTTT. Filled out from reference TRBV9 and TRBJ2-3, the complete variable domain reads DSGVTQTPKHLITATGQRVTLRCSPRSGDLSVYWYQQSLDQGLQFLIQYYNGEERAKGNILERFSAQQFPDLHSELNLSSLELGDSALYFCASSGGRGASITDTQYFGPGTRLTVL.

This chain connects TRBV3-1 (or the pseudogene TRBV3-2) to TRBJ2-5, with D hard to call. V was trimmed by 4 bases and J by 2 bases, leaving 14 bases between them. The CDR3 covers 15 residues. The V gene's germline CDR1 is LGHDT and CDR2 YNNKEL (reference sequence). The CDR3 DNA is TGTGCCAGCAGCCCGACGACGACTTTACAAGAGACCCAGTACTTC. As protein: CASSPTTTLQETQYF.

CDR3: CASRPGQGTGGANVLTF. CDR3 coding DNA: TGTGCCAGCAGACCGGGACAGGGAACGGGTGGGGCCAACGTCCTGACTTTC. V gene TRBV27 combines with J gene TRBJ2-6; 9 nucleotides align to TRBD1. Losses at the gene ends were 6 bases for V and 3 bases for J; bases not matched to a gene: 9. Per the germline V gene, CDR1 is MNHEY and CDR2 is SMNVEV (reference sequence). The CDR3 is 17 amino acids.